The 18 T cell receptor beta chains below all came from one sample that was sequenced in a study of blood T cell repertoires in COVID-19 (dated by TCRdb to about 2020). Libraries were prepared through the immunoSEQ multiplex PCR assay. TCRdb mirrors the immuneACCESS table, restricted to in-frame sequences. Some clones are absent from its copies; in checked studies, under half trace to an unresolved V gene, and the reason for the others is unknown. The sample table records around 300,000 clones; around nine tenths of these occur just once. Roughly 3% of the sample is taken by the ten largest. Sequenced input: PBMCs or T cells enriched from blood (not recorded which). These receptors came from a woman younger than 30 who had recovered from COVID-19.

This clone was observed once. The gene calls are TRBV10-3 and TRBJ2-3, with 16 nucleotides matching TRBD2. The CDR3 length is 17 residues. V lost 6 bases to trimming and J lost 8 bases; unmatched junction nucleotides: 11. CDR1 ENHRY and CDR2 SYGVKD come from the germline V gene. This CDR3 is CAISPLGTSGGAGTQYF. CDR3 DNA: TGTGCCATCAGCCCTTTAGGGACTAGCGGGGGGGCAGGTACGCAGTATTTT.

The chain recombines TRBV30 with TRBJ1-2; D might be TRBD1 (6 bases). Germline CDR1 is GTSNPN and CDR2 is SVGIG (reference sequence). The CDR3 sequence is 14 residues long. V lost 1 base and J lost 7, with 16 bases in between. CDR3 DNA: TGTGCCTGGAGTGGGTCGGGGACATTAGTTGGCTACACCTTC. Amino acids: CAWSGSGTLVGYTF.

J is TRBJ2-1 and V is TRBV10-1; a possible D gene is TRBD2 (5 bases). V dropped 3 bases and J dropped 4 bases, with 13 bases sitting between them. The CDR3 has 15 residues. Germline V lookup: CDR1 WNHNN, CDR2 SYGVQD (reference sequence). This CDR3 reads CASSDGSAGYNEQFF. DNA of the CDR3: TGCGCCAGCAGTGACGGTTCGGCGGGTTACAATGAGCAGTTCTTC.

CDR3 sequence: CASSLGINQPQHF. Written as DNA, the CDR3 is TGTGCCAGCAGCCTCGGGATCAATCAGCCCCAGCATTTT. The chain couples TRBV5-4 to TRBJ1-5, with unresolved D. The CDR3 is made up of 13 amino acids. The germline CDR1 and CDR2 sequences are SGHNT and YYREEE (reference sequence). V was clipped by 4 bases and J by 3 bases, with 8 bases between them. The full variable domain, with the rest looked up from reference TRBV5-4 and TRBJ1-5, is ETGVTQSPTHLIKTRGQQVTLRCSSQSGHNTVSWYQQALGQGPQFIFQYYREEENGRGNFPPRFSGLQFPNYSSELNVNALELDDSALYLCASSLGINQPQHFGDGTRLSIL.

The chain uses TRBV6-5 and TRBJ2-1, with D perhaps matching TRBD1 (6 bases). CDR3 length: 13 residues. Germline V gene lookup returns CDR1 MNHEY and CDR2 SVGAGI. V was shortened by 9 bases and J by 4 bases, with 13 bases between the two germline ends. The CDR3 DNA reads TGTGCCAGTATCAACACAGGGTACAATGAGCAGTTCTTC. It is translated as CASINTGYNEQFF.

This clone was detected only once. The CDR3 coding sequence is TGTGCCTGGAGTGTAGCTAGCCCGGGGGAGCTGTTTTTT. It is translated as CAWSVASPGELFF. V is TRBV30 and J is TRBJ2-2; D perhaps matches TRBD2 (5 bases). CDR1 is GTSNPN, CDR2 SVGIG, per germline (reference sequence). Trimming removed 0 bases at V and 8 bases at J, with 10 bases between. The CDR3 contains 13 residues.

CDR3 DNA: TGTGCCAGCAGCCCTAATCCCTCGTTAATAGTGAACACTGAAGCTTTCTTT. Its protein is CASSPNPSLIVNTEAFF. V is TRBV27 and J is TRBJ1-1; D is ambiguous. Trimming took 6 bases from V and 0 from J, leaving 20 bases between them. The CDR3 runs 17 residues. In germline, CDR1 is MNHEY, CDR2 SMNVEV (reference sequence).

The sample holds one count of this clone. This chain connects TRBV5-8 to TRBJ2-1; 8 bases fit TRBD1. With V trimmed by 3 bases and J by 0 bases, 5 bases remained unmatched. CDR1 is SGHTS and CDR2 is YDEGEE in the germline V gene. The CDR3 spans 16 residues. The CDR3 sequence is CASSYRTGSSYNEQFF. In DNA, the CDR3 is TGTGCCAGCAGCTACAGGACAGGGAGCTCCTACAATGAGCAGTTCTTC.

This chain uses TRBV28 with TRBJ2-5; D is perhaps TRBD2 (6 bases). CDR3 size: 12 residues. CDR1 MDHEN and CDR2 SYDVKM come from the germline V gene. Trimming took 3 bases from V and 6 from J, leaving 8 bases between them. The CDR3 DNA reads TGTGCCAGCAGTTTGGGAGGAAAGACCCAGTACTTC. It yields the protein CASSLGGKTQYF.

The V call is TRBV6-5, the J call TRBJ1-6; D is unclear. Germline V gives CDR1 MNHEY, CDR2 SVGAGI. CDR3 length: 12 residues. The CDR3 DNA is TGTTGTTCGAGCTCCTATAATTCACCCCTCCACTTT. It codes for CCSSSYNSPLHF.

CDR3 in DNA: TGCGCCAGCAGGGCTAGCGGGGACCTATACGAGCAGTACTTC. Protein: CASRASGDLYEQYF. The chain combines TRBV5-1 with TRBJ2-7; 9 bases agree with TRBD2. With 5 bases clipped from V and 4 bases from J, the junction kept 7 bases outside the gene matches. The CDR3 runs 14 residues. The germline V gene has CDR1 SGHRS and CDR2 YFSETQ.

The J gene is TRBJ2-1, the V gene TRBV29-1, with D maybe TRBD2 (5 bases). Trimming stripped 6 bases from V and 7 bases from J, with 19 bases between. The germline CDR1 and CDR2 sequences are SQVTM and ANQGSEA. This CDR3 region has 14 residues. CDR3 sequence (DNA): TGCAGCGTAGCCCCGAAGTGGTCGGGGAATGAGCAGTTCTTC. It is translated as CSVAPKWSGNEQFF.

This chain uses TRBV7-2 with TRBJ2-1; 14 nucleotides align to TRBD2. V trimming: 5 bases; J trimming: 8 bases; junction bases outside the gene matches: 8. The CDR3 is 16 amino acids. CDR1 and CDR2 from the germline V gene are SGHTA and FQGNSA. The CDR3, as DNA: TGTGCCAGCAGCCCGACTAGCGGGGGGGGTCGCGATGAGCAGTTCTTC. Residues: CASSPTSGGGRDEQFF.

The chain recombines TRBV6-5 with TRBJ2-2, with no clear D. CDR3 length: 11 amino acids. The ends were cut back, 6 bases at V and 5 bases at J, with 4 bases in the middle. Germline CDR1 is MNHEY and CDR2 is SVGAGI. In DNA, the CDR3 is TGTGCCAGCAGCCAGACCGGGGAGCTGTTTTTT. It yields the protein CASSQTGELFF.

In its sample, this clone was seen a few times. The chain couples TRBV3-1 (or the pseudogene TRBV3-2) to TRBJ1-2, with 9 bases matching TRBD1. The CDR3 extends over 15 amino acids. CDR1 is LGHDT and CDR2 is YNNKEL in the germline V gene (reference sequence). V gave up 0 bases and J gave up 8 bases; unmatched junction bases: 7. The CDR3 is CASSQDYRGQEGYTF. The CDR3 DNA sequence: TGTGCCAGCAGCCAAGATTACAGGGGGCAAGAAGGCTACACCTTC.

The sample holds one count of this clone. V usage is TRBV5-6 and J usage is TRBJ2-5; TRBD2 matches 9 bases. Germline V gene data show CDR1 as SGHDT and CDR2 as YYEEEE. The V and J ends lost 3 bases and 4 bases, in that order; junction bases with no gene match: 10. This CDR3 is built from 16 residues. The CDR3, as DNA: TGTGCCAGCAGCTCGACTGGACTAGCGCTGGGAGAGACCCAGTACTTC. Translating it yields CASSSTGLALGETQYF.

This clone was observed once. The chain employs TRBV7-7 and TRBJ2-5; the D gene is possibly TRBD1 (5 bases). The CDR3 loop spans 13 amino acids. V lost 5 bases, J lost 5 bases, and 12 bases lay in between. Germline CDR1 reads SSHAT; CDR2 reads FNYEAQ (reference sequence). The CDR3 DNA is TGTGCCAGCAGCCCCTCACCAGGGGAGACCCAGTACTTC. Translating gives CASSPSPGETQYF. The variable domain in full, with the rest retrieved from reference TRBV7-7 and TRBJ2-5, is GAGVSQSPRYKVTKRGQDVTLRCDPISSHATLYWYQQALGQGPEFLTYFNYEAQPDKSGLPSDRFSAERPEGSISTLTIQRTEQRDSAMYRCASSPSPGETQYFGPGTRLLVL.

This chain uses TRBV2 with TRBJ2-3, with 10 positions matching TRBD2. V dropped 2 bases and J dropped 4; count of bases not matched to a gene: 3. This CDR3 contains 15 residues. Germline V CDR1 and CDR2: SNHLY, FYNNEI. CDR3 DNA: TGTGCCAGCAGTGAACTAGCGGGAGTCCCAGATACGCAGTATTTT. It specifies CASSELAGVPDTQYF.